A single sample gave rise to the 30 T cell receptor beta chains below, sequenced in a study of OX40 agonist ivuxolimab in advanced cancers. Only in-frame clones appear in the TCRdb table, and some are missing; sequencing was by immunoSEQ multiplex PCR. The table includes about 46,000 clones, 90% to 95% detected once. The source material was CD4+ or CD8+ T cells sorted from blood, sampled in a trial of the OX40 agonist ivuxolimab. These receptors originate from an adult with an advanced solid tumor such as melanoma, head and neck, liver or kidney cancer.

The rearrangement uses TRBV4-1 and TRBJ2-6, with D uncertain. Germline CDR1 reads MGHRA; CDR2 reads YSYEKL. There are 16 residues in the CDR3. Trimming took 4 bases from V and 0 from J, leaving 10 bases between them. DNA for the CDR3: TGCGCCAGCAGCCTTTACATCTCCTCTGGGGCCAACGTCCTGACTTTC. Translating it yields CASSLYISSGANVLTF.

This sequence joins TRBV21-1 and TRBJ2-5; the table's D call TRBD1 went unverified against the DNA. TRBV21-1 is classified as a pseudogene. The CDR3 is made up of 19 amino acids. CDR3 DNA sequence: TGTGCCAGCAGCAATTCCCCCCCCCGGACAGTGATATACCAAGAGACCCAGTACTTC. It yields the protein CASSNSPPRTVIYQETQYF.

CDR3 in amino acids: CASSPPGQNYGYTF. The CDR3 DNA reads as TGTGCCAGCTCACCCCCAGGACAGAACTATGGCTACACCTTC. The chain employs TRBV18 and TRBJ1-2, with a tentative D call TRBD1 (6 bases). The CDR3 is 14 residues long. CDR1 and CDR2 (germline): KGHSH, LQKENI. The germline V and J ends were trimmed by 3 bases and 2 bases, with 10 bases remaining between them.

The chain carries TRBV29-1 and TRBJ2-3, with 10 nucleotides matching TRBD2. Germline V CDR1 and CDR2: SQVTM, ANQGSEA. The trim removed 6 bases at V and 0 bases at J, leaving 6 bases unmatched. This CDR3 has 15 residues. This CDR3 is CSVCLAGASTDTQYF. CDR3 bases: TGCAGCGTCTGCCTAGCGGGGGCTAGCACAGATACGCAGTATTTT.

In nucleotides, the CDR3 is TGTGCCATCAGTGAGTCGATACCGGGAGATACGCAGTATTTT. It encodes CAISESIPGDTQYF. The chain links TRBV10-3 to TRBJ2-3; D gene uncertain. Germline V gene lookup returns CDR1 ENHRY and CDR2 SYGVKD. Trimming took off 0 bases at V and 5 bases at J, with 9 bases between the two ends. The CDR3 spans 14 residues.

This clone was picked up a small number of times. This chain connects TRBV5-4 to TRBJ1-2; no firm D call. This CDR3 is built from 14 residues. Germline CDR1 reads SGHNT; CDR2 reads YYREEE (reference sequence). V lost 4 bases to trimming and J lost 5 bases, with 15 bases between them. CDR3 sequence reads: CASSGEDGPYGYTF. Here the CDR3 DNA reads TGTGCCAGCAGCGGAGAGGACGGCCCGTATGGCTACACCTTC.

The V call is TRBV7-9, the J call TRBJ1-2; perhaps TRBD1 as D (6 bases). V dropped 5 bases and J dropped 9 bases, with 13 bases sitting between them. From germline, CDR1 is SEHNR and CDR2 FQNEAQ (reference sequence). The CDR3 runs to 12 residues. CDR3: CASSGSTGSYTF. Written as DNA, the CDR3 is TGTGCCAGCAGCGGATCAACAGGGAGCTACACCTTC.

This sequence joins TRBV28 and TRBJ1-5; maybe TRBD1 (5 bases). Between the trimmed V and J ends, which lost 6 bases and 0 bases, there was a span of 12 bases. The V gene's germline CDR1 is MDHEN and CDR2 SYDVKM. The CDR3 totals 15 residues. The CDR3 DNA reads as TGTGCCAGCAGCCATCTGACAGTTAGCAATCAGCCCCAGCATTTT. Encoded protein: CASSHLTVSNQPQHF.

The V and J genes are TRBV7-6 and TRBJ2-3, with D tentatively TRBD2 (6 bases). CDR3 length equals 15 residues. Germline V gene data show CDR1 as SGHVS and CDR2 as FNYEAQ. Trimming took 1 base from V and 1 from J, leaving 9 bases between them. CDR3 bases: TGTGCCAGCAGCTTAGTGCGGGGTCGCACAGATACGCAGTATTTT. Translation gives CASSLVRGRTDTQYF.

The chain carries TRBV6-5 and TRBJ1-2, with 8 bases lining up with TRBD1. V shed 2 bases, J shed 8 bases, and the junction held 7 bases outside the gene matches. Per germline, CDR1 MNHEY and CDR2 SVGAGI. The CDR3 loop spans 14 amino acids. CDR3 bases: TGTGCCAGCAGTTACGGACAGGGAGGATACGGCTACACCTTC. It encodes CASSYGQGGYGYTF.

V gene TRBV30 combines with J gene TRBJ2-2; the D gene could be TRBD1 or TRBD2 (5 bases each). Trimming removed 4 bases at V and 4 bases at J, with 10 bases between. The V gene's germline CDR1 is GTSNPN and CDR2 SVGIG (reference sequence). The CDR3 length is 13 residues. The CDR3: CAWIRDVTGELFF. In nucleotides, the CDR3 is TGTGCCTGGATCCGGGACGTCACCGGGGAGCTGTTTTTT.

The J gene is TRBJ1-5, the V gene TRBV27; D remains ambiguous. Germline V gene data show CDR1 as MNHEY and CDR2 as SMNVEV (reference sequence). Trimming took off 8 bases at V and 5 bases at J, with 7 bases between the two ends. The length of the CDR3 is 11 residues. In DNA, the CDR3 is TGTGCCAGCGGGAGAGATCAGCCCCAGCATTTT. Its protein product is CASGRDQPQHF.

The CDR3 reads CASSFGTDQPQHF. In DNA form, the CDR3 reads TGTGCCAGCAGCTTCGGGACAGATCAGCCCCAGCATTTT. The gene calls are TRBV5-6 and TRBJ1-5; 7 bases map to TRBD1. This CDR3 spans 13 amino acids. V was pared by 2 bases and J by 5 bases, with 1 base of the junction left unmatched. Germline V gene sequence: CDR1 SGHDT, CDR2 YYEEEE.

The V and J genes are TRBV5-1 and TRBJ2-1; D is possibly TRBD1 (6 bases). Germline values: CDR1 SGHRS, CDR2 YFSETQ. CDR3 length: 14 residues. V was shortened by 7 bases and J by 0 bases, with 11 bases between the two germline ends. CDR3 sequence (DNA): TGCGCCAGCGGGGGCCTGAGCTCCTACAATGAGCAGTTCTTC. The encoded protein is CASGGLSSYNEQFF.

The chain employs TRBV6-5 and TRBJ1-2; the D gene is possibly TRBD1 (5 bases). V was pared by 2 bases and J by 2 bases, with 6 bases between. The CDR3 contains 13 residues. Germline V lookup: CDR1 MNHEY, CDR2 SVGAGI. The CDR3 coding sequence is TGTGCCAGCAGTTACAACAGGAACTATGGCTACACCTTC. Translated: CASSYNRNYGYTF.

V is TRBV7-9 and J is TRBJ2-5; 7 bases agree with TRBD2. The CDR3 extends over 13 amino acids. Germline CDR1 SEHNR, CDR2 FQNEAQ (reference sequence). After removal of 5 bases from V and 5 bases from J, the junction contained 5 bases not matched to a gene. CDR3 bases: TGTGCCAGCAGCCGGGAGGTGGAGGAGACCCAGTACTTC. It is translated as CASSREVEETQYF. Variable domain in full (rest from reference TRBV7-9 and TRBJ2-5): DTGVSQNPRHKITKRGQNVTFRCDPISEHNRLYWYRQTLGQGPEFLTYFQNEAQLEKSRLLSDRFSAERPKGSFSTLEIQRTEQGDSAMYLCASSREVEETQYFGPGTRLLVL.

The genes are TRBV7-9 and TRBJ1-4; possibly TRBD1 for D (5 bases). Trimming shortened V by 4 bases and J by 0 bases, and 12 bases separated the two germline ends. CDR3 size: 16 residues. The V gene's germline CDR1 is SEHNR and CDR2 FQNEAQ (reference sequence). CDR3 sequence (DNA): TGTGCCAGCAGCTCGAGCAGGGCCCCAACTAATGAAAAACTGTTTTTT. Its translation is CASSSSRAPTNEKLFF.

CDR3 residues: CASSRLANTGELFF. The CDR3, as DNA: TGTGCCAGCAGTAGACTAGCGAACACCGGGGAGCTGTTTTTT. This rearrangement joins TRBV6-6 to TRBJ2-2; maybe TRBD2 (6 bases). Germline CDR1 MNHNY, CDR2 SVGAGI (reference sequence). The CDR3 totals 14 residues. The V end lost 5 bases, the J end lost 0 bases, and 7 bases lay between the germline ends.

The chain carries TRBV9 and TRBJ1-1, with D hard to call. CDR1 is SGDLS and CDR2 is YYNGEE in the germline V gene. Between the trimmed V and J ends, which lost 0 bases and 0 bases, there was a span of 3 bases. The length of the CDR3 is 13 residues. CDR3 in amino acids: CASSVGMNTEAFF. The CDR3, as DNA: TGTGCCAGCAGCGTAGGTATGAACACTGAAGCTTTCTTT. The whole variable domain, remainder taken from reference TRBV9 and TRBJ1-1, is DSGVTQTPKHLITATGQRVTLRCSPRSGDLSVYWYQQSLDQGLQFLIQYYNGEERAKGNILERFSAQQFPDLHSELNLSSLELGDSALYFCASSVGMNTEAFFGQGTRLTVV.

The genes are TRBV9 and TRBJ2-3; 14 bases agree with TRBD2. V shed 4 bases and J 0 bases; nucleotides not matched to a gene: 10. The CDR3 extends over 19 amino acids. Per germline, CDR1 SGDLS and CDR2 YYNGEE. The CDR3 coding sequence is TGTGCCAGCAGCCCGCGGACTAGCGGGAGGCCCCCAAGCACAGATACGCAGTATTTT. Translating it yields CASSPRTSGRPPSTDTQYF.

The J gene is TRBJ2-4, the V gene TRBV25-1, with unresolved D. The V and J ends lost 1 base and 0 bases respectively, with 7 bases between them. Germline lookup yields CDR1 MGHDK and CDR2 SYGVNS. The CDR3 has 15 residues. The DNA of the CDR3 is TGTGCCAGCAGTGAATCACATTTAGCCAAAAACATTCAGTACTTC. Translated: CASSESHLAKNIQYF.

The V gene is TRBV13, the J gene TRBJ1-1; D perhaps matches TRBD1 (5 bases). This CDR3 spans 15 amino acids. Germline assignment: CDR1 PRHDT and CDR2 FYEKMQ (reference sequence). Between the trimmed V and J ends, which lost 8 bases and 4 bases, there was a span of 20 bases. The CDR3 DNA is TGTGCCAGCCTCGTGAGAGGAGGGACGTTCACTGAAGCTTTCTTT. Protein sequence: CASLVRGGTFTEAFF.

CDR3 sequence (DNA): TGTGCCAGCAGCTTAGGGCGGGGGCCCCCCTCTGATACGCAGTATTTT. Its protein product is CASSLGRGPPSDTQYF. The chain combines TRBV11-2 with TRBJ2-3, with D perhaps TRBD2 (7 bases). Germline V gene sequence: CDR1 SGHAT, CDR2 FQNNGV. This CDR3 is built from 16 residues. V was pared by 1 base and J by 6 bases, with 17 bases between.

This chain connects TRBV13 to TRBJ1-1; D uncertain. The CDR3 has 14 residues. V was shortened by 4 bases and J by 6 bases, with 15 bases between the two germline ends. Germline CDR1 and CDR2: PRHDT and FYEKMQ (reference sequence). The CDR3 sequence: CASSSEGGSPEAFF. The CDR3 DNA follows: TGTGCCAGCAGCTCCGAGGGCGGAAGCCCTGAAGCTTTCTTT.

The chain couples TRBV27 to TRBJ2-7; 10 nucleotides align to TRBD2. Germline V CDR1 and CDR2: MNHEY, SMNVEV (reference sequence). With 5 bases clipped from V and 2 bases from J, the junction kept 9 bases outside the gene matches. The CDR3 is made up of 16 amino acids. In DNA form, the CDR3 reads TGTGCCAGCAGTCTTATCTTAGCGGGAGGTCCCTACGAGCAGTACTTC. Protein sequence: CASSLILAGGPYEQYF.

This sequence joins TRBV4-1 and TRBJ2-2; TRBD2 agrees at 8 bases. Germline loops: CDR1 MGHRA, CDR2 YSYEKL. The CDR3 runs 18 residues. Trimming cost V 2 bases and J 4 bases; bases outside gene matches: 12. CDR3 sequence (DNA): TGCGCCAGCAGCCAATCCCCCGCAAGCGGGAGTTTCACCGGGGAGCTGTTTTTT. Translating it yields CASSQSPASGSFTGELFF.

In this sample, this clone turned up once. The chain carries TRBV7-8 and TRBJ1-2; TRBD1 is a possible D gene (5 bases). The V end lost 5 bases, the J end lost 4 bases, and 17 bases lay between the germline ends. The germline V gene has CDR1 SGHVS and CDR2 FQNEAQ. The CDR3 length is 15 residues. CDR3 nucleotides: TGTGCCAGCAGCGCGGCAGGGAGTGGCAGCTATGGCTACACCTTC. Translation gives CASSAAGSGSYGYTF.

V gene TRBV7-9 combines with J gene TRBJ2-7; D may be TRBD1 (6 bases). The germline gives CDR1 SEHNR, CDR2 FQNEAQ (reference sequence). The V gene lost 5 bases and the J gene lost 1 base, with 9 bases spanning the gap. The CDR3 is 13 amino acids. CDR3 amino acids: CASSADRSYEQYV. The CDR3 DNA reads TGTGCCAGCAGCGCCGACAGGTCCTACGAGCAGTACGTC.

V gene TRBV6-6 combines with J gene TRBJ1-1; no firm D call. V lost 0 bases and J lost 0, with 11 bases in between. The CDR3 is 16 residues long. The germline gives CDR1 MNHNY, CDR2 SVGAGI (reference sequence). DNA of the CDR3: TGTGCCAGCAGTTACTCGCAGGAGACCATGAACACTGAAGCTTTCTTT. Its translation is CASSYSQETMNTEAFF.

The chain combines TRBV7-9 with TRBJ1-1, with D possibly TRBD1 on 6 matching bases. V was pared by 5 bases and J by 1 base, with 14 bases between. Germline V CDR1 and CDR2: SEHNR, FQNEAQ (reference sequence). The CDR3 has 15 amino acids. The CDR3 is CASSRLGGPNTEAFF. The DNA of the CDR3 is TGTGCCAGCAGCAGGCTTGGGGGCCCGAACACTGAAGCTTTCTTT.